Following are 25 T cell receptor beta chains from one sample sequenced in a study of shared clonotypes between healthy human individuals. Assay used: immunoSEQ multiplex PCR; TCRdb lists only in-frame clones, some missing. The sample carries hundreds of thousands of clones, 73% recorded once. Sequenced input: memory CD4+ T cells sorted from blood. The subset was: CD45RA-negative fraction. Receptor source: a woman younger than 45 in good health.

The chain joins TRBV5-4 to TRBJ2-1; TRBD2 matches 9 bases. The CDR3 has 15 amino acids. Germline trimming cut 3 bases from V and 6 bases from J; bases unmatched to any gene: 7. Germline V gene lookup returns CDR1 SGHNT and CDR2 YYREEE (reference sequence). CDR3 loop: CASSSAGGRFNEQFF. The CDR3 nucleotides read TGTGCCAGCAGCTCAGCGGGAGGTCGGTTCAATGAGCAGTTCTTC.

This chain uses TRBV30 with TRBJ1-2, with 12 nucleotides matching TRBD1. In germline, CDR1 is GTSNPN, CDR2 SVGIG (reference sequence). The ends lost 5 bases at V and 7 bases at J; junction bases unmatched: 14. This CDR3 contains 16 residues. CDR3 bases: TGTGCCTGGGGTGAGGGGACAGGGGGCTTCATCGGTGGCTACACCTTC. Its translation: CAWGEGTGGFIGGYTF.

For the CDR3, the DNA is TGTGCCAGCAGCTTAGATCTCCGGTACCAGAACACTGAAGCTTTCTTT. It encodes CASSLDLRYQNTEAFF. The chain links TRBV11-2 to TRBJ1-1; no reliable D call. Germline V gene sequence: CDR1 SGHAT, CDR2 FQNNGV. CDR3 size: 16 residues. V shed 0 bases and J shed 1 base, with 12 bases lying between them.

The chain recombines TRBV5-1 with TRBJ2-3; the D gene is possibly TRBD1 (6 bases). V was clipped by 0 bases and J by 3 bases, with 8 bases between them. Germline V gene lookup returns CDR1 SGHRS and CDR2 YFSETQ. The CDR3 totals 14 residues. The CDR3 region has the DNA TGCGCCAGCAGCTTGGGGGGGCCGACAGATACGCAGTATTTT. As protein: CASSLGGPTDTQYF. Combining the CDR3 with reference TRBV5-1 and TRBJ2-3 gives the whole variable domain KAGVTQTPRYLIKTRGQQVTLSCSPISGHRSVSWYQQTPGQGLQFLFEYFSETQRNKGNFPGRFSGRQFSNSRSEMNVSTLELGDSALYLCASSLGGPTDTQYFGPGTRLTVL.

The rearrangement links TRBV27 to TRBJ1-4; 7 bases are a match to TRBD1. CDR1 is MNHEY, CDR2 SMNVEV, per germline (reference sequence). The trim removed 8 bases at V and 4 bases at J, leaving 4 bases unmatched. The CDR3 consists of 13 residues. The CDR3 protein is CASSNRGNEKLFF. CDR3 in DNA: TGTGCCAGCTCAAACAGGGGTAATGAAAAACTGTTTTTT.

CDR3 DNA sequence: TGTGCCATCAGTGGTGCGCAGAGCACAGATACGCAGTATTTT. Protein product: CAISGAQSTDTQYF. V usage is TRBV10-3 and J usage is TRBJ2-3; D not certain. CDR1 is ENHRY and CDR2 is SYGVKD in the germline V gene. Deletions cut 4 bases from V and 0 bases from J, with 8 bases between. This CDR3 region has 14 residues.

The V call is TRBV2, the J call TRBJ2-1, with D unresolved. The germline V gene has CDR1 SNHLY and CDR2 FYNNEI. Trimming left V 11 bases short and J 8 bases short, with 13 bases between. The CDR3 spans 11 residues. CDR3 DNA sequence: TGTGCCGGAAAGGCGAGCTATGAGCAGTTCTTC. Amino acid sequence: CAGKASYEQFF.

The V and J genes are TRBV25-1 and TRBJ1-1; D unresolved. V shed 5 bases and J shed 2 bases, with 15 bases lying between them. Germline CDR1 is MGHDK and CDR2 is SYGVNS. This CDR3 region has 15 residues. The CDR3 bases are TGTGCCAGCAGTCCCCAAGGACCCCAAAACACTGAAGCTTTCTTT. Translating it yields CASSPQGPQNTEAFF.

The CDR3 sequence is CASRRTGGYHEQFF. The CDR3 nucleotides read TGTGCCAGCAGAAGGACAGGGGGGTACCATGAGCAGTTCTTC. J is TRBJ2-1 and V is TRBV28; 10 nucleotides agree with TRBD1. This CDR3 has 14 amino acids. Germline values: CDR1 MDHEN, CDR2 SYDVKM. Trimming took 6 bases from V and 8 from J; bases not matched to a gene: 7.

CDR3 coding DNA: TGTGCCAGCAGTTTAAACAGACGTGGCGGGAGGCTCTACGAGCAGTACTTC. Translated: CASSLNRRGGRLYEQYF. This chain joins TRBV28 and TRBJ2-7; 8 bases fit TRBD2. V lost 2 bases and J lost 3; bases outside the gene matches: 12. CDR1 MDHEN and CDR2 SYDVKM come from the germline V gene. The CDR3 covers 17 residues. Complete variable domain (other parts from reference TRBV28 and TRBJ2-7): DVKVTQSSRYLVKRTGEKVFLECVQDMDHENMFWYRQDPGLGLRLIYFSYDVKMKEKGDIPEGYSVSREKKERFSLILESASTNQTSMYLCASSLNRRGGRLYEQYFGPGTRLTVT.

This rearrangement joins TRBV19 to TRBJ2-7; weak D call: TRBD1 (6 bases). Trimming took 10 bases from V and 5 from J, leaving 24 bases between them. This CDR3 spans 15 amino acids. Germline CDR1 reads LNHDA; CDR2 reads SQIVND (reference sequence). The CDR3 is CATAIARGAIHEQYF. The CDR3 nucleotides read TGTGCCACCGCCATTGCCAGGGGCGCAATTCACGAGCAGTACTTC.

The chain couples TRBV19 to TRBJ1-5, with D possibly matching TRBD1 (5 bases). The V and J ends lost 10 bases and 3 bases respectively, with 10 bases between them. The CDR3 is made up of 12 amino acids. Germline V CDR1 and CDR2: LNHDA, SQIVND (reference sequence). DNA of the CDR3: TGTGCCACCGGGACTCACAATCAGCCCCAGCATTTT. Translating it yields CATGTHNQPQHF.

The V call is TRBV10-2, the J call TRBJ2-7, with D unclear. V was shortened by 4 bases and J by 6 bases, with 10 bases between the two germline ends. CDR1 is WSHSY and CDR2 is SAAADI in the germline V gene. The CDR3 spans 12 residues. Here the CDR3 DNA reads TGCGCCAGCAGTGCCCTAGATAGCGAGCAGTACTTC. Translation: CASSALDSEQYF.

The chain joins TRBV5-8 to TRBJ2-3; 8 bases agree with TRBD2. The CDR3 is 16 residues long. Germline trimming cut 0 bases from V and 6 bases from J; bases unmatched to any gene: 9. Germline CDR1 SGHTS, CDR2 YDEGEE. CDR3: CASSLGLATAEDTQYF. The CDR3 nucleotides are TGTGCCAGCAGCTTGGGACTAGCGACCGCCGAGGATACGCAGTATTTT.

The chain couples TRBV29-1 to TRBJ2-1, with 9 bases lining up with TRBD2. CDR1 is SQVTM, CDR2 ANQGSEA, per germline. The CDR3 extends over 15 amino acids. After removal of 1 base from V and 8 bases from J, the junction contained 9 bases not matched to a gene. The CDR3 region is CSVEGRASGTYEQFF. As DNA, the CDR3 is TGCAGCGTTGAAGGGAGAGCTAGCGGGACCTATGAGCAGTTCTTC.

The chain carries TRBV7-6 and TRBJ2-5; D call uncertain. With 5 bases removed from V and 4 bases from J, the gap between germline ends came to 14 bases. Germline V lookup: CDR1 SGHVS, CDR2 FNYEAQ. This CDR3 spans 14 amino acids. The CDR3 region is CASSAGPSRETQYF. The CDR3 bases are TGTGCCAGCAGCGCCGGACCCTCACGAGAGACCCAGTACTTC.

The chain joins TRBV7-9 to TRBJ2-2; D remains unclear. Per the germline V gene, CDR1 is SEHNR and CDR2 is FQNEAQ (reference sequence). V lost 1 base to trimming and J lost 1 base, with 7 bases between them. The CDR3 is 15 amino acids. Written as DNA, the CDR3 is TGTGCCAGCAGCTTAGGGACGGGGAACACCGGGGAGCTGTTTTTT. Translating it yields CASSLGTGNTGELFF.

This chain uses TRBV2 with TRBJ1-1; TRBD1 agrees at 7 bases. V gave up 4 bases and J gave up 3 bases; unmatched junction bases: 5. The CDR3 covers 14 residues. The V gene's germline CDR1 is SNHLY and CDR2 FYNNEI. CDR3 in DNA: TGTGCCAGCAGTGGGGGAGGGGGCGACACTGAAGCTTTCTTT. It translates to CASSGGGGDTEAFF.

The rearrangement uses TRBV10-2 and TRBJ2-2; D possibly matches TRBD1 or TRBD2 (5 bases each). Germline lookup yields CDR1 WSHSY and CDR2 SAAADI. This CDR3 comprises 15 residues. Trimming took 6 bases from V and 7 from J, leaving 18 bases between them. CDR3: CASRGAVGENGELFF. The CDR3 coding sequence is TGCGCCAGCAGAGGGGCGGTAGGGGAGAACGGGGAGCTGTTTTTT.

The CDR3 DNA is TGTGCCACCCAGCATCGGGTAGCCTACGAGCAGTACTTC. It translates to CATQHRVAYEQYF. The rearrangement joins TRBV6-1 to TRBJ2-7; D is unresolved. Trimming took off 10 bases at V and 2 bases at J, with 15 bases between the two ends. The CDR3 totals 13 residues. CDR1 MNHNS and CDR2 SASEGT come from the germline V gene.

The CDR3 reads CASSYSWGSNQPQHF. CDR3 nucleotides: TGTGCCAGCAGTTACTCGTGGGGAAGCAATCAGCCCCAGCATTTT. The chain couples TRBV6-6 to TRBJ1-5; D not certain. CDR3 length: 15 residues. Germline V gene sequence: CDR1 MNHNY, CDR2 SVGAGI (reference sequence). The V gene lost 0 bases and the J gene lost 1 base, with 7 bases spanning the gap.

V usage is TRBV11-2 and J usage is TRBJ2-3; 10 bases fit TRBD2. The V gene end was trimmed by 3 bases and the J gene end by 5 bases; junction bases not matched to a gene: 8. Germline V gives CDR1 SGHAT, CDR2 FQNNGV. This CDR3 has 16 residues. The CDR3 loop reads CASSFTAGGPGDTQYF. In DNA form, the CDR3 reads TGTGCCAGCAGCTTTACAGCGGGAGGGCCCGGAGATACGCAGTATTTT.

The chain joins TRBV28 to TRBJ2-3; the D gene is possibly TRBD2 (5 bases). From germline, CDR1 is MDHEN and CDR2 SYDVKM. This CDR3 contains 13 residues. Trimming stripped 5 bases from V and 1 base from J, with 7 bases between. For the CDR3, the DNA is TGTGCCAGCAGTAGCGGAGGCACAGATACGCAGTATTTT. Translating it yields CASSSGGTDTQYF.

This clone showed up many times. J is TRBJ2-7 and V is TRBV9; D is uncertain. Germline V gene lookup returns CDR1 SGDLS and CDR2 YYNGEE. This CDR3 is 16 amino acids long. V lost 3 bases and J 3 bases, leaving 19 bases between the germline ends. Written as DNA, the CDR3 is TGTGCCAGCAGCGCACAAGTGGACCCCACCCTCTACGAGCAGTACTTC. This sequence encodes CASSAQVDPTLYEQYF.

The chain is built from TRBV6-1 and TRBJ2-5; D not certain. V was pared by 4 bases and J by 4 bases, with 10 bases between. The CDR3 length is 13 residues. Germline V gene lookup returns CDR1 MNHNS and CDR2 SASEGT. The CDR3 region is CASSVRLPETQYF. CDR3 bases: TGTGCCAGCAGTGTGCGGCTCCCAGAGACCCAGTACTTC.